Presented here are 6 T cell receptor beta chains from one specimen sequenced in a study of T cell repertoires in cytomegalovirus infection. TCRdb reprocessed the reads with MiXCR, giving one entry per CDR3 protein. This sample carries fewer than 200,000 distinct CDR3 sequences, approximately 19% of them seen once, and the ten largest clones take less than 3%. Sequencing was done on a sample of PBMCs. The receptors were sampled from a human donor in good health (CMV status not recorded). Some clones in this sample may be carry-over from other donors' samples.

This clonotype was detected only a few times. The chain is built from TRBV28 and TRBJ2-7; D call uncertain. CDR1 MDHEN and CDR2 SYDVKM come from the germline V gene. Trimming left V 6 bases short and J 1 base short, with 13 bases between. This CDR3 contains 14 residues. The CDR3 region has the DNA TGTGCCAGCAGCCCCCTTAGTACATCCTACGAGCAGTACTTC. Translated, it gives CASSPLSTSYEQYF.

This clonotype was seen ten or more times. The chain joins TRBV28 to TRBJ1-3, with 7 nucleotides matching TRBD1. The CDR3 is 15 amino acids. Germline CDR1 is MDHEN and CDR2 is SYDVKM. Trimming at V came to 8 bases and at J to 1 base, leaving 8 bases not matched to a gene. CDR3 in amino acids: CASLETGISGNTIYF. For the CDR3, the DNA is TGTGCCAGCCTCGAGACAGGGATATCTGGAAACACCATATATTTT.

The V and J genes are TRBV19 and TRBJ1-6; 7 positions match TRBD1. CDR1 LNHDA and CDR2 SQIVND come from the germline V gene (reference sequence). The CDR3 contains 17 residues. V dropped 5 bases and J dropped 6; count of bases not matched to a gene: 13. This chain's CDR3 is CASSVPPGQKVNSPLHF. CDR3 DNA: TGTGCCAGTAGTGTTCCACCGGGACAGAAAGTTAATTCACCCCTCCACTTT.

The sample holds many counts of this clonotype. This chain links TRBV7-9 with TRBJ2-5; no definite D call. The V gene lost 2 bases and the J gene lost 2 bases, with 9 bases spanning the gap. CDR3 length: 14 residues. Germline V gene sequence: CDR1 SEHNR, CDR2 FQNEAQ (reference sequence). The chain's CDR3 is CASSLRGRQETQYF. DNA for the CDR3: TGTGCCAGCAGCTTACGCGGACGGCAAGAGACCCAGTACTTC.

This clonotype was seen a handful of times. The V and J genes are TRBV19 and TRBJ2-1, with D possibly TRBD1 on 5 matching bases. The V end was cut by 2 bases, the J end by 7 bases, with 12 bases between. Germline V CDR1 and CDR2: LNHDA, SQIVND (reference sequence). This CDR3 has 14 amino acids. The CDR3 bases are TGTGCCAGTAGTATATTCCCAGGGCCGAATGAGCAGTTCTTC. This encodes CASSIFPGPNEQFF.

This chain uses TRBV11-2 with TRBJ2-1, with 9 bases lining up with TRBD2. CDR3 size: 17 residues. V shed 2 bases, J shed 0 bases, and the junction held 5 bases outside the gene matches. CDR1 is SGHAT, CDR2 FQNNGV, per germline. CDR3 nucleotides: TGTGCCAGCAGCTTAATCGGACTAGCGAGCTCCTACAATGAGCAGTTCTTC. It translates to CASSLIGLASSYNEQFF.